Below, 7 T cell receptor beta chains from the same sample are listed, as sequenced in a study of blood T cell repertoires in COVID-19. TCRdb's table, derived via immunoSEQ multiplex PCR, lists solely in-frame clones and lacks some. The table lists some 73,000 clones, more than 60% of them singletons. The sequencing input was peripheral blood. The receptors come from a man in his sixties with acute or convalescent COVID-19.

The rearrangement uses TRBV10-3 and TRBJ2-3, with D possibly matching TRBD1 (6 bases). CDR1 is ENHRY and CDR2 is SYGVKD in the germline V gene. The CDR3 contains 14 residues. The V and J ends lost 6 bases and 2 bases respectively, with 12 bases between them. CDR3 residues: CAISGTPSTDTQYF. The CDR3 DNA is TGTGCCATCAGCGGGACACCATCCACAGATACGCAGTATTTT.

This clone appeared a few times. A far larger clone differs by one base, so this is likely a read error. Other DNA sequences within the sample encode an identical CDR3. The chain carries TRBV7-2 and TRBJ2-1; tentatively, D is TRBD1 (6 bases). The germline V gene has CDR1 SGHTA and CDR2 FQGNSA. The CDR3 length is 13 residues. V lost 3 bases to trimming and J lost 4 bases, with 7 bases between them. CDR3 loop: CASSLDSYNEQFF. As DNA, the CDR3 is TGTGCCAGCAGCTTGGACAGTTACAATGAGCAGTTCTTC.

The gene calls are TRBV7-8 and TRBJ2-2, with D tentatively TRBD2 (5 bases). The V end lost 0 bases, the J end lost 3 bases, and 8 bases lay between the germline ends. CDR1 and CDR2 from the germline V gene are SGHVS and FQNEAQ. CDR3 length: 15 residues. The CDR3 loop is CASSLAGIYTGELFF. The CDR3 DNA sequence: TGTGCCAGCAGCTTAGCCGGGATCTACACCGGGGAGCTGTTTTTT.

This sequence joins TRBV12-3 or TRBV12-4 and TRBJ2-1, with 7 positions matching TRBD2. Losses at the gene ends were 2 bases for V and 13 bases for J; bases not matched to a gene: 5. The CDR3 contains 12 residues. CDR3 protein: CASSLSGTFQFF. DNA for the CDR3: TGTGCCAGCAGTTTAAGCGGGACCTTTCAGTTCTTC.

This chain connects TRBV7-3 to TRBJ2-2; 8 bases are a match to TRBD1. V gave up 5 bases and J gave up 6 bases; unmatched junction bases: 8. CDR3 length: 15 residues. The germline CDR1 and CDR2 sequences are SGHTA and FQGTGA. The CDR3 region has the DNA TGTGCCAGCAGCCGAGACAGGGGCGGTTCCGGGGAGCTGTTTTTT. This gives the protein CASSRDRGGSGELFF.

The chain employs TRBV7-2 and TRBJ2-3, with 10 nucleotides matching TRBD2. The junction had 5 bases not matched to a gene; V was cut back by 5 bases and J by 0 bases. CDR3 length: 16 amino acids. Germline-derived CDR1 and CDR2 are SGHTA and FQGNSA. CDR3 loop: CASSPGTSASTDTQYF. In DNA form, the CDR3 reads TGTGCCAGCAGCCCAGGGACTAGCGCGAGCACAGATACGCAGTATTTT.

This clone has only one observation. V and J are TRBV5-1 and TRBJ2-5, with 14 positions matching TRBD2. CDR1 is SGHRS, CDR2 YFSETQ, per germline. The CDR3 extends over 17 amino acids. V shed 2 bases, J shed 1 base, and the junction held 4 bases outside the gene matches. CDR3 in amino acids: CASSLGLAGGTQETQYF. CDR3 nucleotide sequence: TGCGCCAGCAGCTTAGGACTAGCGGGAGGCACCCAAGAGACCCAGTACTTC.